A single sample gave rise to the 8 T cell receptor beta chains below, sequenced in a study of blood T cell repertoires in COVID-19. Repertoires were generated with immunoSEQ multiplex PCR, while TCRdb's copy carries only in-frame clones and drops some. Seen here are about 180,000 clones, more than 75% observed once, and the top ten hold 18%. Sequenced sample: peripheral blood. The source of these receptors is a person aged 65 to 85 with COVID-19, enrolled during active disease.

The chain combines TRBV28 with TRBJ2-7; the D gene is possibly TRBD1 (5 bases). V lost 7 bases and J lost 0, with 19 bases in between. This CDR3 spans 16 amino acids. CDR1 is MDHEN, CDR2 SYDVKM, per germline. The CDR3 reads CASTSPTDSISYEQYF. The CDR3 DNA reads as TGTGCCAGCACCTCCCCCACCGACAGTATCTCCTACGAGCAGTACTTC.

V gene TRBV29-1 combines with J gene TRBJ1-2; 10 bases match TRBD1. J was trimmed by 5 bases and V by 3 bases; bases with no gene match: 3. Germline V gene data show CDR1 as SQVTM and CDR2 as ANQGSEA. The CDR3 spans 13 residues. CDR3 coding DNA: TGCAGCGTTGAGCCGGGACAGGGGTATGGCTACACCTTC. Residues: CSVEPGQGYGYTF.

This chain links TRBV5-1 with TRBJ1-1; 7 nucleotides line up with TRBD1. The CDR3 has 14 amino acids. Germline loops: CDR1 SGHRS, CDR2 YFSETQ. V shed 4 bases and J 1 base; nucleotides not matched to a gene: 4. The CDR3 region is CASSPRTGNTEAFF. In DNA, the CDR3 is TGCGCCAGCAGCCCCCGGACAGGGAACACTGAAGCTTTCTTT. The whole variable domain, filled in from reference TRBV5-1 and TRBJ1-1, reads KAGVTQTPRYLIKTRGQQVTLSCSPISGHRSVSWYQQTPGQGLQFLFEYFSETQRNKGNFPGRFSGRQFSNSRSEMNVSTLELGDSALYLCASSPRTGNTEAFFGQGTRLTVV.

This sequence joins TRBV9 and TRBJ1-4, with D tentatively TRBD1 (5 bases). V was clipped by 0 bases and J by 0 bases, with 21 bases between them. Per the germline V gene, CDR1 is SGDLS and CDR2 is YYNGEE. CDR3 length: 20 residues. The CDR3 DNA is TGTGCCAGCAGCGTAGGCCCGGGGGTGGGGACCTCTGCAACTAATGAAAAACTGTTTTTT. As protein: CASSVGPGVGTSATNEKLFF.

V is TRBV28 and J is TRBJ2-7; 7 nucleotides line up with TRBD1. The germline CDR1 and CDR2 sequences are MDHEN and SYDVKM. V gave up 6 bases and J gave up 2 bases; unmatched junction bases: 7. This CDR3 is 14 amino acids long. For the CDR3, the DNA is TGTGCCAGCAGAAACAGGGGTAGAGCCTACGAGCAGTACTTC. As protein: CASRNRGRAYEQYF.

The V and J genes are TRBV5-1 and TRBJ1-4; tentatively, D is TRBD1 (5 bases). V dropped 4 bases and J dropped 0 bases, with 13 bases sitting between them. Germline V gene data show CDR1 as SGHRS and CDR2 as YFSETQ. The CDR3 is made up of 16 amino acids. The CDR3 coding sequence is TGCGCCAGCAGCGCGGGACCTGGTGCAACTAATGAAAAACTGTTTTTT. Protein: CASSAGPGATNEKLFF.

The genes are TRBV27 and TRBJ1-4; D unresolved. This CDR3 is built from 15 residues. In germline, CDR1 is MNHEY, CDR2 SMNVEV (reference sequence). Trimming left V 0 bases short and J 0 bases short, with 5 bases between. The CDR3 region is CASSLSFATNEKLFF. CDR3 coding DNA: TGTGCCAGCAGTTTATCTTTCGCAACTAATGAAAAACTGTTTTTT.

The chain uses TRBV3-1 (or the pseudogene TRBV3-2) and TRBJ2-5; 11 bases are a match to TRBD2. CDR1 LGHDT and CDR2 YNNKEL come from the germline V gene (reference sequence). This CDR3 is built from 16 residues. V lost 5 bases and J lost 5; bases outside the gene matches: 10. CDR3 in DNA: TGTGCCAGCAGCAAGCCCACTAGCGGGAGAGGGGAGACCCAGTACTTC. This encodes CASSKPTSGRGETQYF.